These 12 T cell receptor beta chains originate from one sample sequenced in a study of blood T cell repertoires in COVID-19. Profiled with immunoSEQ multiplex PCR; TCRdb holds only in-frame clones, not every one. The table shows about 180,000 clones, with 70% to 90% occurring only once. The specimen was peripheral blood. These receptors originate from a man aged 35 to 55 with active or convalescent COVID-19.

The J gene is TRBJ1-5, the V gene TRBV2; TRBD1 is a possible D gene (6 bases). The CDR3 runs to 14 residues. CDR1 SNHLY and CDR2 FYNNEI come from the germline V gene. Trimming shortened V by 4 bases and J by 9 bases, and 16 bases separated the two germline ends. CDR3 in amino acids: CASSGLGATGPQHF. Here the CDR3 DNA reads TGTGCCAGCAGTGGGCTGGGGGCCACAGGGCCCCAGCATTTT.

This clone was found once. The chain has TRBV11-1 and TRBJ2-7, with TRBD1 identical over 8 bases. The CDR3 spans 15 residues. The V gene's germline CDR1 is SGHAT and CDR2 FQDESV (reference sequence). V trimming: 5 bases; J trimming: 1 base; junction bases outside the gene matches: 7. The CDR3 sequence is CASSETGVGSYEQYF. CDR3 DNA sequence: TGTGCCAGCAGCGAGACAGGGGTGGGATCCTACGAGCAGTACTTC.

This clone was observed at least ten times. The chain carries TRBV5-4 and TRBJ2-3; TRBD1 agrees at 9 bases. CDR1 is SGHNT, CDR2 YYREEE, per germline (reference sequence). J lost 9 bases, V lost 4 bases, and 9 bases had no gene match. This CDR3 comprises 14 residues. The DNA for the CDR3 is TGTGCCAGCAGCCGGACAGGGGAGAGAGAAACGCAGTATTTT. Amino acids: CASSRTGERETQYF.

The J gene is TRBJ2-7, the V gene TRBV7-9; no clear D gene. This CDR3 region has 14 residues. Deletions cut 6 bases from V and 0 bases from J, with 12 bases between. Germline-derived CDR1 and CDR2 are SEHNR and FQNEAQ (reference sequence). CDR3: CASSLSSSSYEQYF. DNA for the CDR3: TGTGCCAGCAGTCTAAGTTCATCCTCCTACGAGCAGTACTTC.

The chain recombines TRBV3-1 (or the pseudogene TRBV3-2) with TRBJ1-1; D unclear. V was clipped by 0 bases and J by 0 bases, with 8 bases between them. CDR1 LGHDT and CDR2 YNNKEL come from the germline V gene (reference sequence). This CDR3 comprises 15 residues. The CDR3 DNA sequence: TGTGCCAGCAGCCAAGATCTAAGCTTGAACACTGAAGCTTTCTTT. The encoded protein is CASSQDLSLNTEAFF.

For this clone: Other nucleotide sequences in the sample specify the same CDR3. This chain uses TRBV5-1 with TRBJ1-2, with 10 nucleotides matching TRBD1. Germline-derived CDR1 and CDR2 are SGHRS and YFSETQ. V dropped 0 bases and J dropped 4; count of bases not matched to a gene: 3. CDR3 length: 15 residues. CDR3 in DNA: TGCGCCAGCAGCTTGGGACAGGGGGCTGGCTATGGCTACACCTTC. Protein product: CASSLGQGAGYGYTF.

CDR3 in DNA: TGTGCCAGCAGCCAAGATGGTATCCGGGACAGGGCGTTCGGCACTGAAGCTTTCTTT. Amino acid sequence: CASSQDGIRDRAFGTEAFF. The rearrangement links TRBV3-1 (or the pseudogene TRBV3-2) to TRBJ1-1; 9 bases line up with TRBD1. CDR1 and CDR2 (germline): LGHDT, YNNKEL (reference sequence). V shed 0 bases and J 4 bases; nucleotides not matched to a gene: 15. The CDR3 extends over 19 amino acids.

The chain recombines TRBV29-1 with TRBJ1-1, with 7 bases identical to TRBD1. CDR1 is SQVTM and CDR2 is ANQGSEA in the germline V gene. This CDR3 region has 13 residues. The V segment lost 3 bases and the J segment 5 bases; nucleotides outside the gene matches: 6. The CDR3 loop is CSVDGGGRTEAFF. In nucleotides, the CDR3 is TGCAGCGTTGATGGAGGGGGCAGGACTGAAGCTTTCTTT. Supplemented by reference TRBV29-1 and TRBJ1-1, the full variable domain reads SAVISQKPSRDICQRGTSLTIQCQVDSQVTMMFWYRQQPGQSLTLIATANQGSEATYESGFVIDKFPISRPNLTFSTLTVSNMSPEDSSIYLCSVDGGGRTEAFFGQGTRLTVV.

This clone came up once. The chain has TRBV29-1 and TRBJ1-6; D is unresolved. This CDR3 is built from 16 residues. Trimming removed 0 bases at V and 8 bases at J, with 17 bases between. The germline CDR1 and CDR2 sequences are SQVTM and ANQGSEA. The CDR3 here is CSVEDPPLVADSPLHF. CDR3 sequence (DNA): TGCAGCGTTGAAGATCCCCCACTCGTCGCCGATTCACCCCTCCACTTT.

This chain uses TRBV6-2 or TRBV6-3 with TRBJ2-7; 7 bases align to TRBD2. This CDR3 spans 17 amino acids. Trimming cost V 4 bases and J 0 bases; bases outside gene matches: 12. In germline, CDR1 is MNHEY, CDR2 SVGEGT. For the CDR3, the DNA is TGTGCCAGCAGTTTACCTAGTGGGAGGGGCGGCTCCTACGAGCAGTACTTC. Its protein is CASSLPSGRGGSYEQYF.

CDR3 loop: CASAKAYEQYF. CDR3 DNA: TGTGCCAGCGCTAAAGCGTACGAGCAGTACTTC. The chain joins TRBV12-3 or TRBV12-4 to TRBJ2-7; D is uncertain. The CDR3 consists of 11 residues. Trimming cost V 8 bases and J 4 bases, with 9 bases left between them.

The rearrangement links TRBV5-1 to TRBJ1-1, with 8 bases identical to TRBD1. The CDR3 has 18 amino acids. The ends lost 0 bases at V and 0 bases at J; junction bases unmatched: 10. The germline gives CDR1 SGHRS, CDR2 YFSETQ. The CDR3 loop reads CASSLVGTGKYMNTEAFF. The CDR3 DNA follows: TGCGCCAGCAGCTTGGTCGGGACAGGCAAGTATATGAACACTGAAGCTTTCTTT.